The 27 T cell receptor beta chains presented below share a single source sample, sequenced in a study of OX40 agonist ivuxolimab in advanced cancers. TCRdb's table, derived via immunoSEQ multiplex PCR, lists solely in-frame clones and lacks some. This table holds roughly 89,000 clones, approximately 91% found once. This specimen was CD4+ or CD8+ T cells sorted from blood, taken in a trial of the OX40 agonist ivuxolimab. The receptors derive from an adult with an advanced solid tumor such as melanoma, head and neck, liver or kidney cancer.

The genes are TRBV28 and TRBJ2-2; 8 positions agree with TRBD2. Germline CDR1 and CDR2: MDHEN and SYDVKM. The CDR3 spans 15 residues. V gave up 2 bases and J gave up 5 bases; unmatched junction bases: 4. CDR3 in DNA: TGTGCCAGCAGTTTACGACTAGCGAGGACCGGGGAGCTGTTTTTT. Amino acid sequence: CASSLRLARTGELFF.

The chain has TRBV11-1 and TRBJ2-7, with D perhaps TRBD1 or TRBD2 (6 bases each). There are 16 residues in the CDR3. Trimming shortened V by 4 bases and J by 3 bases, and 19 bases separated the two germline ends. Germline CDR1 and CDR2: SGHAT and FQDESV (reference sequence). The CDR3 DNA sequence: TGTGCCAGCAGCTCTAGCGCCCCGGGACACATCTACGAGCAGTACTTC. Protein: CASSSSAPGHIYEQYF.

The rearrangement links TRBV7-9 to TRBJ2-5; TRBD2 agrees at 8 bases. Germline loops: CDR1 SEHNR, CDR2 FQNEAQ (reference sequence). Trimming at V came to 5 bases and at J to 3 bases, leaving 14 bases not matched to a gene. The CDR3 is 17 residues long. Here the CDR3 DNA reads TGTGCCAGCAGCCCGGGGGGGGCGGGAGGTTGGAAAGAGACCCAGTACTTC. Translating it yields CASSPGGAGGWKETQYF.

V is TRBV7-2 and J is TRBJ1-5; 7 positions match TRBD1. Germline V lookup: CDR1 SGHTA, CDR2 FQGNSA. J lost 6 bases, V lost 5 bases, and 4 bases had no gene match. The CDR3 runs to 13 residues. The CDR3, as DNA: TGTGCCAGCAGCCAGGGGGGGTTTCAGCCCCAGCATTTT. Its protein product is CASSQGGFQPQHF.

The rearrangement links TRBV19 to TRBJ2-7, with 7 bases identical to TRBD1. After removal of 4 bases from V and 2 bases from J, the junction contained 11 bases not matched to a gene. CDR3 length: 16 amino acids. The V gene's germline CDR1 is LNHDA and CDR2 SQIVND (reference sequence). The CDR3 loop is CASSTTGTFRAYEQYF. In DNA, the CDR3 is TGTGCCAGTAGTACGACAGGGACATTTCGGGCCTACGAGCAGTACTTC.

The chain employs TRBV11-2 and TRBJ2-7; 7 positions match TRBD1. The germline gives CDR1 SGHAT, CDR2 FQNNGV. The CDR3 length is 13 residues. V dropped 7 bases and J dropped 1; count of bases not matched to a gene: 4. CDR3 DNA: TGTGCCAGCACTCAACAGGGGTCCTACGAGCAGTACTTC. It specifies CASTQQGSYEQYF.

This chain links TRBV5-8 with TRBJ2-1, with 10 bases that match TRBD2. CDR3 length: 15 amino acids. CDR1 is SGHTS and CDR2 is YDEGEE in the germline V gene. With V trimmed by 1 base and J by 7 bases, 5 bases remained unmatched. CDR3 in amino acids: CASSLMGLATNEQFF. In DNA, the CDR3 is TGTGCCAGCAGCTTGATGGGACTAGCGACGAATGAGCAGTTCTTC.

The chain carries TRBV2 and TRBJ1-6; the D is unclear. Germline V lookup: CDR1 SNHLY, CDR2 FYNNEI. The V and J ends lost 4 bases and 6 bases respectively, with 7 bases between them. The CDR3 runs to 13 residues. Written as DNA, the CDR3 is TGTGCCAGCAGTGTGGCCTCTAATTCACCCCTCCACTTT. Its translation: CASSVASNSPLHF. Full variable domain (outside the CDR3, taken from reference TRBV2 and TRBJ1-6): EPEVTQTPSHQVTQMGQEVILRCVPISNHLYFYWYRQILGQKVEFLVSFYNNEISEKSEIFDDQFSVERPDGSNFTLKIRSTKLEDSAMYFCASSVASNSPLHFGNGTRLTVT.

The chain is built from TRBV2 and TRBJ2-1; 15 nucleotides align to TRBD2. From germline, CDR1 is SNHLY and CDR2 FYNNEI. This CDR3 region has 23 residues. The J segment lost 0 bases and the V segment lost 0 bases, leaving 15 bases of the junction unmatched. Here the CDR3 reads CASSEAALFPGLAGGYSYNEQFF. CDR3 coding DNA: TGTGCCAGCAGTGAAGCGGCCCTTTTTCCGGGACTAGCGGGAGGTTACTCCTACAATGAGCAGTTCTTC. Full variable domain (rest looked up from reference TRBV2 and TRBJ2-1): EPEVTQTPSHQVTQMGQEVILRCVPISNHLYFYWYRQILGQKVEFLVSFYNNEISEKSEIFDDQFSVERPDGSNFTLKIRSTKLEDSAMYFCASSEAALFPGLAGGYSYNEQFFGPGTRLTVL.

The rearrangement uses TRBV27 and TRBJ2-1, with TRBD2 identical over 9 bases. The CDR3 extends over 14 amino acids. V trimming: 4 bases; J trimming: 13 bases; junction bases outside the gene matches: 11. Looked up from germline, CDR1 is MNHEY and CDR2 is SMNVEV (reference sequence). The CDR3 nucleotides are TGTGCCAGCAGTTGGACTAGCGACTCTCGGCTTCAGTTCTTC. It encodes CASSWTSDSRLQFF.

The chain combines TRBV27 with TRBJ2-7; weak D call: TRBD2 (5 bases). V was clipped by 3 bases and J by 12 bases, with 21 bases between them. CDR3 length equals 14 residues. Germline lookup yields CDR1 MNHEY and CDR2 SMNVEV (reference sequence). CDR3 sequence: CASSFREGRVGLYF. CDR3 nucleotide sequence: TGTGCCAGCAGTTTTCGTGAGGGCCGGGTGGGGTTGTACTTC.

The V and J genes are TRBV5-1 and TRBJ2-6, with D perhaps assigned TRBD1 or TRBD2 (5 bases each). This CDR3 contains 19 residues. CDR1 is SGHRS, CDR2 YFSETQ, per germline. V was shortened by 4 bases and J by 1 base, with 21 bases between the two germline ends. For the CDR3, the DNA is TGCGCCAGCAGCGCAAACACCGGGACGGAAAAGTCTGGGGCCAACGTCCTGACTTTC. It yields the protein CASSANTGTEKSGANVLTF.

The rearrangement joins TRBV7-2 to TRBJ2-3; D gene unclear. Trimming pared 0 bases from V and 3 bases from J, leaving 16 bases between. Germline CDR1 is SGHTA and CDR2 is FQGNSA. The CDR3 has 17 amino acids. Written as DNA, the CDR3 is TGTGCCAGCAGCTTAGCGCCGCCAACCCCCGTGACAGATACGCAGTATTTT. This encodes CASSLAPPTPVTDTQYF.

The V and J genes are TRBV4-2 and TRBJ2-4; D uncertain. With 3 bases removed from V and 0 bases from J, the gap between germline ends came to 30 bases. The CDR3 extends over 22 amino acids. Germline V gene lookup returns CDR1 LGHNA and CDR2 YNFKEQ. The CDR3 bases are TGTGCCAGCAGCCAGCAAACATCTGGGATCTTCGACGACCGACTAGCCAAAAACATTCAGTACTTC. The encoded protein is CASSQQTSGIFDDRLAKNIQYF.

The chain combines TRBV4-2 with TRBJ2-1, with 13 nucleotides matching TRBD2. V gave up 2 bases and J gave up 11 bases; unmatched junction bases: 12. Germline values: CDR1 LGHNA, CDR2 YNFKEQ. This CDR3 region has 17 residues. The CDR3 nucleotides read TGTGCCAGCAGCCAACCCCGGACTAGCGGGAGCCCCCCCCAGCAGTTCTTC. Translated, it gives CASSQPRTSGSPPQQFF.

The chain uses TRBV19 and TRBJ1-2; 11 bases match TRBD1. Germline assignment: CDR1 LNHDA and CDR2 SQIVND (reference sequence). After removal of 4 bases from V and 7 bases from J, the junction contained 17 bases not matched to a gene. This CDR3 has 18 residues. The CDR3 loop reads CASSTPLGRTGGASGYTF. For the CDR3, the DNA is TGTGCCAGTAGTACCCCCCTCGGACGGACAGGGGGCGCCTCTGGCTACACCTTC. Together with reference TRBV19 and TRBJ1-2, the CDR3 gives the full variable domain: DGGITQSPKYLFRKEGQNVTLSCEQNLNHDAMYWYRQDPGQGLRLIYYSQIVNDFQKGDIAEGYSVSREKKESFPLTVTSAQKNPTAFYLCASSTPLGRTGGASGYTFGSGTRLTVV.

The V and J genes are TRBV6-6 and TRBJ2-7, with 7 bases identical to TRBD1. There are 15 residues in the CDR3. J was trimmed by 0 bases and V by 6 bases; bases with no gene match: 8. The V gene's germline CDR1 is MNHNY and CDR2 SVGAGI (reference sequence). CDR3 sequence (DNA): TGTGCCAGCAGACCGGGACAGCGAAGCTCCTACGAGCAGTACTTC. Its translation is CASRPGQRSSYEQYF.

As to this clone: At one of its ends the junction is not consistent with the germline gene, which may arise from a read error. CDR3 protein: CASSLWTTNEKLFF. Here the CDR3 DNA reads TGCGCCAGCAGCTTGTGGACAACGAATGAAAAACTGTTTTTT. J is TRBJ1-4 and V is TRBV5-1; D may be TRBD1 (5 bases). Germline V CDR1 and CDR2: SGHRS, YFSETQ. The CDR3 extends over 14 amino acids.

This chain uses TRBV7-8 with TRBJ1-5; possible D gene TRBD1, 5 bases. This CDR3 is 13 amino acids long. In germline, CDR1 is SGHVS, CDR2 FQNEAQ. Trimming removed 8 bases from V and 4 bases from J, with 12 bases in between. The CDR3 DNA reads TGTGCCAGCGGGCGGGGGGTGAATCAGCCCCAGCATTTT. Translating it yields CASGRGVNQPQHF.

V is TRBV6-5 and J is TRBJ1-1; no firm D call. Trimming removed 0 bases from V and 0 bases from J, with 8 bases in between. Germline CDR1 and CDR2: MNHEY and SVGAGI. This CDR3 is 15 amino acids long. The CDR3 region is CASSYSPGLNTEAFF. The DNA of the CDR3 is TGTGCCAGCAGTTACTCGCCAGGCCTGAACACTGAAGCTTTCTTT.

The CDR3 DNA sequence: TGTGCCAGCAGCTTAGGGGTGGGAAACACCATATATTTT. Protein product: CASSLGVGNTIYF. V is TRBV7-9 and J is TRBJ1-3; no firm D call. The CDR3 is 13 amino acids. V was cut by 1 base and J by 4 bases, with 5 bases left in between. Germline CDR1 reads SEHNR; CDR2 reads FQNEAQ (reference sequence).

The chain employs TRBV30 and TRBJ2-7, with a possible D match to TRBD1 (5 bases). Trimming stripped 2 bases from V and 7 bases from J, with 12 bases between. The CDR3 covers 12 residues. From germline, CDR1 is GTSNPN and CDR2 SVGIG (reference sequence). This chain's CDR3 is CAWSFRAGEQYF. The DNA of the CDR3 is TGTGCCTGGAGTTTCAGGGCTGGGGAGCAGTACTTC. The entire variable domain, with the rest obtained from reference TRBV30 and TRBJ2-7, is as follows: SQTIHQWPATLVQPVGSPLSLECTVEGTSNPNLYWYRQAAGRGLQLLFYSVGIGQISSEVPQNLSASRPQDRQFILSSKKLLLSDSGFYLCAWSFRAGEQYFGPGTRLTVT.

The V gene is TRBV28, the J gene TRBJ2-7; perhaps TRBD2 as D (6 bases). The CDR3 runs 17 residues. The germline V and J ends were trimmed by 5 bases and 0 bases, with 20 bases remaining between them. Per germline, CDR1 MDHEN and CDR2 SYDVKM. Here the CDR3 reads CASSLRPSGVTSYEQYF. In nucleotides, the CDR3 is TGTGCCAGCAGTCTACGCCCTTCGGGGGTCACCTCCTACGAGCAGTACTTC. Based on the CDR3 plus reference TRBV28 and TRBJ2-7, the full variable domain is DVKVTQSSRYLVKRTGEKVFLECVQDMDHENMFWYRQDPGLGLRLIYFSYDVKMKEKGDIPEGYSVSREKKERFSLILESASTNQTSMYLCASSLRPSGVTSYEQYFGPGTRLTVT.

The chain has TRBV6-1 and TRBJ2-7; TRBD2 might be the D (6 bases). Germline loops: CDR1 MNHNS, CDR2 SASEGT. The length of the CDR3 is 17 residues. Deletions cut 0 bases from V and 0 bases from J, with 15 bases between. This CDR3 reads CASSEAAPSALSYEQYF. In DNA, the CDR3 is TGTGCCAGCAGTGAAGCGGCCCCTAGCGCCCTCTCCTACGAGCAGTACTTC.

The chain links TRBV28 to TRBJ1-1; D gene unclear. The CDR3 spans 14 residues. Trimming took off 1 base at V and 4 bases at J, with 10 bases between the two ends. Germline assignment: CDR1 MDHEN and CDR2 SYDVKM. CDR3 in DNA: TGTGCCAGCAGTTTATCCAGAGGCGGCACTGAAGCTTTCTTT. This codes for CASSLSRGGTEAFF.

The J gene is TRBJ1-5, the V gene TRBV19, with 10 bases fitting TRBD1. J lost 4 bases, V lost 6 bases, and 12 bases had no gene match. CDR1 is LNHDA and CDR2 is SQIVND in the germline V gene (reference sequence). This CDR3 is 17 amino acids long. CDR3: CASRKSRDRGWNQPQHF. CDR3 nucleotide sequence: TGTGCCAGTAGAAAGAGCAGGGACAGGGGTTGGAATCAGCCCCAGCATTTT.

The CDR3 nucleotides are TGTGCCAGCACTCGGACAGCTGCCTACGAGCAGTACTTC. This gives the protein CASTRTAAYEQYF. The V call is TRBV28, the J call TRBJ2-7; D perhaps matches TRBD1 (6 bases). Trimming took off 7 bases at V and 2 bases at J, with 12 bases between the two ends. Germline V gives CDR1 MDHEN, CDR2 SYDVKM. This CDR3 has 13 amino acids.